Each of the 25 T cell receptor beta chains below was sequenced from the same sample in a study of radiation and T cells in renal cell carcinoma. The repertoire was sequenced with immunoSEQ multiplex PCR; TCRdb's copy has only in-frame clones and lacks some. This sample has some 50,000 clones, with roughly 80% found just once. Time point specified: blood 2 weeks post-SBRT. Treatment of the sample: 15 Gy SBRT to primary tumor, nephrectomy 4 weeks later. Sequencing was performed on blood, taken from a patient whose treatment included radiotherapy and nephrectomy. These receptor sequences come from a woman in her seventies with renal cell carcinoma.

The gene calls are TRBV7-2 and TRBJ1-2, with 8 bases identical to TRBD1. CDR3 size: 14 residues. After removal of 5 bases from V and 8 bases from J, the junction contained 10 bases not matched to a gene. Germline V gives CDR1 SGHTA, CDR2 FQGNSA. The CDR3 loop is CASSNPGGSGGYTF. The CDR3 DNA reads TGTGCCAGCAGCAATCCAGGGGGCTCTGGCGGCTACACCTTC.

This clone was seen only a few times. CDR3: CASSGSTETYGYTF. CDR3 nucleotide sequence: TGTGCCAGCAGCGGTAGTACGGAGACCTATGGCTACACCTTC. The rearrangement joins TRBV9 to TRBJ1-2; unclear D gene. V was cut by 3 bases and J by 4 bases, with 13 bases left in between. The CDR3 totals 14 residues. Germline V lookup: CDR1 SGDLS, CDR2 YYNGEE.

The chain couples TRBV30 to TRBJ2-6; D remains ambiguous. Between the trimmed V and J ends, which lost 0 bases and 2 bases, there was a span of 8 bases. Germline-derived CDR1 and CDR2 are GTSNPN and SVGIG (reference sequence). The CDR3 is made up of 15 amino acids. The CDR3 bases are TGTGCCTGGAGTGTACGTCCCACTGGGGCCAACGTCCTGACTTTC. This sequence encodes CAWSVRPTGANVLTF.

This sequence joins TRBV18 and TRBJ2-7; 8 bases are a match to TRBD1. V gave up 4 bases and J gave up 0 bases; unmatched junction bases: 8. Germline CDR1 KGHSH, CDR2 LQKENI. The CDR3 runs 16 residues. CDR3 in amino acids: CASSLTYRGSSYEQYF. CDR3 bases: TGTGCCAGCTCACTTACGTACAGGGGGAGCTCCTACGAGCAGTACTTC. The variable domain in full, with the rest retrieved from reference TRBV18 and TRBJ2-7, is NAGVMQNPRHLVRRRGQEARLRCSPMKGHSHVYWYRQLPEEGLKFMVYLQKENIIDESGMPKERFSAEFPKEGPSILRIQQVVRGDSAAYFCASSLTYRGSSYEQYFGPGTRLTVT.

V and J are TRBV6-5 and TRBJ1-5; D is ambiguous. Germline V lookup: CDR1 MNHEY, CDR2 SVGAGI. This CDR3 is built from 15 residues. The germline V and J ends were trimmed by 0 bases and 1 base, with 7 bases remaining between them. The CDR3 sequence: CASSYSSGSNQPQHF. DNA for the CDR3: TGTGCCAGCAGTTACTCGTCAGGAAGCAATCAGCCCCAGCATTTT.

The chain uses TRBV6-1 and TRBJ2-3, with 14 bases identical to TRBD2. This CDR3 spans 15 amino acids. Germline V gene lookup returns CDR1 MNHNS and CDR2 SASEGT. V shed 6 bases, J shed 5 bases, and the junction held 4 bases outside the gene matches. The CDR3 DNA follows: TGTGCCAGCAGACCGGGACTAGCGGGAGTAGATACGCAGTATTTT. This translates into CASRPGLAGVDTQYF.

This clone has just a few counts. The chain joins TRBV2 to TRBJ1-1, with a possible D match to TRBD1 (5 bases). CDR3 length: 14 residues. The V gene lost 2 bases and the J gene lost 1 base, with 8 bases spanning the gap. Germline loops: CDR1 SNHLY, CDR2 FYNNEI. CDR3 DNA: TGTGCCAGCAGTGAAACCGGACAGAACACTGAAGCTTTCTTT. Protein product: CASSETGQNTEAFF.

The rearrangement joins TRBV6-5 to TRBJ1-1; TRBD1 matches at 7 bases. This CDR3 comprises 15 residues. Germline assignment: CDR1 MNHEY and CDR2 SVGAGI. Unmatched junction bases numbered 4, after V lost 0 bases and J lost 3 bases. CDR3 residues: CASSYSGQRDTEAFF. The CDR3 region has the DNA TGTGCCAGCAGTTACTCGGGACAGAGGGACACTGAAGCTTTCTTT.

The chain couples TRBV5-1 to TRBJ2-5; D is uncertain. The CDR3 has 15 residues. V lost 1 base and J 1 base, leaving 11 bases between the germline ends. Germline values: CDR1 SGHRS, CDR2 YFSETQ. CDR3 residues: CASSLLKGSQETQYF. In DNA, the CDR3 is TGCGCCAGCAGCTTGCTTAAGGGTTCCCAAGAGACCCAGTACTTC.

This chain joins TRBV2 and TRBJ2-3; possible D gene TRBD2, 6 bases. Trimming left V 5 bases short and J 3 bases short, with 9 bases between. This CDR3 has 13 residues. Per the germline V gene, CDR1 is SNHLY and CDR2 is FYNNEI. The CDR3 nucleotides are TGTGCCAGCAGTCGGGACTTGACAGATACGCAGTATTTT. Protein: CASSRDLTDTQYF.

The J gene is TRBJ2-7, the V gene TRBV5-1, with TRBD2 as a possible D gene (6 bases). This CDR3 contains 15 residues. Per the germline V gene, CDR1 is SGHRS and CDR2 is YFSETQ. V lost 4 bases and J lost 4, with 18 bases in between. The CDR3, as DNA: TGCGCCAGCAGCGCCCGCTCCGGGGGTGCGTACGAGCAGTACTTC. It is translated as CASSARSGGAYEQYF.

The rearrangement links TRBV30 to TRBJ1-4; D unresolved. CDR3 length equals 15 residues. Germline CDR1 reads GTSNPN; CDR2 reads SVGIG (reference sequence). Trimming removed 0 bases from V and 3 bases from J, with 11 bases in between. The CDR3 loop reads CAWSVQIFSNEKLFF. The CDR3 DNA is TGTGCCTGGAGTGTACAAATCTTCTCTAATGAAAAACTGTTTTTT.

The table lists this clone with a count of one. This rearrangement joins TRBV2 to TRBJ1-4, with 9 bases fitting TRBD1. This CDR3 has 14 residues. Germline CDR1 and CDR2: SNHLY and FYNNEI. Germline trimming cut 6 bases from V and 4 bases from J; bases unmatched to any gene: 3. Written as DNA, the CDR3 is TGTGCCAGCAGAGGGACAGGGCGTAATGAAAAACTGTTTTTT. Its protein is CASRGTGRNEKLFF.

The chain has TRBV9 and TRBJ2-7; tentative D call: TRBD2 (5 bases). Trimming removed 0 bases at V and 5 bases at J, with 12 bases between. The CDR3 has 14 amino acids. Per the germline V gene, CDR1 is SGDLS and CDR2 is YYNGEE. The CDR3 nucleotides are TGTGCCAGCAGCGTAGCTTGGGGAGAGGACGAGCAGTACTTC. Its translation is CASSVAWGEDEQYF.

This clone was recorded a few times. The chain combines TRBV19 with TRBJ2-1, with D possibly being TRBD1 or TRBD2 (5 bases each). This CDR3 comprises 13 residues. The V gene lost 6 bases and the J gene lost 3 bases, with 9 bases spanning the gap. CDR1 and CDR2 (germline): LNHDA, SQIVND (reference sequence). The CDR3 sequence: CASRGTDYNEQFF. The CDR3 DNA reads TGTGCCAGTAGGGGGACGGACTACAATGAGCAGTTCTTC.

The chain carries TRBV6-5 and TRBJ1-1, with D uncertain. Germline V gene lookup returns CDR1 MNHEY and CDR2 SVGAGI. V lost 7 bases and J lost 12, with 24 bases in between. This CDR3 has 14 residues. CDR3 sequence: CASNSNIARGVTFF. CDR3 nucleotides: TGTGCCAGCAATTCCAACATAGCCCGGGGTGTGACTTTCTTT.

The chain combines TRBV19 with TRBJ1-1, with 10 bases matching TRBD1. There are 14 residues in the CDR3. The trim removed 3 bases at V and 7 bases at J, leaving 5 bases unmatched. Germline V gives CDR1 LNHDA, CDR2 SQIVND (reference sequence). CDR3 residues: CASSIDRGRGEAFF. In DNA form, the CDR3 reads TGTGCCAGTAGTATCGACAGGGGGCGTGGTGAAGCTTTCTTT.

This clone was recorded a few times. CDR3 bases: TGTGCCAGCAGTGAAGTCTACAGGGAAAATGAGCAGTTCTTC. The encoded protein is CASSEVYRENEQFF. V gene TRBV2 combines with J gene TRBJ2-1, with D perhaps matching TRBD1 (6 bases). Germline V CDR1 and CDR2: SNHLY, FYNNEI. This CDR3 comprises 14 residues. V dropped 1 base and J dropped 7 bases, with 11 bases sitting between them.

The chain couples TRBV7-2 to TRBJ2-7; a possible D gene is TRBD2 (6 bases). Per the germline V gene, CDR1 is SGHTA and CDR2 is FQGNSA. The CDR3 runs 14 residues. Trimming took 5 bases from V and 3 from J, leaving 14 bases between them. Here the CDR3 DNA reads TGTGCCAGCAGCCGTCCGGGACTTAGCTACGAGCAGTACTTC. This gives the protein CASSRPGLSYEQYF.

V usage is TRBV5-1 and J usage is TRBJ1-3; a possible D gene is TRBD1 (6 bases). The germline V gene has CDR1 SGHRS and CDR2 YFSETQ. The CDR3 totals 14 residues. Trimming pared 5 bases from V and 8 bases from J, leaving 17 bases between. DNA for the CDR3: TGCGCCAGCAGGGACCCCAGGGGAGAGGACACCATATATTTT. Amino acid sequence: CASRDPRGEDTIYF.

The gene calls are TRBV28 and TRBJ1-2, with 9 bases matching TRBD1. This CDR3 region has 15 residues. V shed 5 bases and J 6 bases; nucleotides not matched to a gene: 10. The germline V gene has CDR1 MDHEN and CDR2 SYDVKM. The CDR3 spells CASSGYRGQFNGYTF. CDR3 nucleotides: TGTGCCAGCAGTGGTTACAGGGGGCAGTTTAATGGCTACACCTTC.

The chain couples TRBV2 to TRBJ1-1, with D tentatively TRBD1 (6 bases). The CDR3 spans 14 residues. V lost 8 bases and J 5 bases, leaving 18 bases between the germline ends. CDR1 and CDR2 from the germline V gene are SNHLY and FYNNEI. CDR3 protein: CASARNREGTEAFF. The CDR3 DNA reads as TGTGCCAGCGCTAGAAACAGGGAGGGAACTGAAGCTTTCTTT.

The rearrangement joins TRBV6-4 to TRBJ1-2; 8 bases line up with TRBD1. With V trimmed by 3 bases and J by 5 bases, 2 bases remained unmatched. Germline lookup yields CDR1 MRHNA and CDR2 SNTAGT. The CDR3 runs to 13 residues. Here the CDR3 reads CASSEGTGYGYTF. The DNA of the CDR3 is TGTGCCAGCAGTGAAGGGACAGGTTATGGCTACACCTTC.

The V and J genes are TRBV5-1 and TRBJ2-6; D gene ambiguous. Germline V lookup: CDR1 SGHRS, CDR2 YFSETQ. CDR3 size: 16 residues. V shed 5 bases and J shed 1 base, with 13 bases lying between them. CDR3 in amino acids: CASSKEGLSGANVLTF. For the CDR3, the DNA is TGCGCCAGCAGTAAGGAAGGATTATCTGGGGCCAACGTCCTGACTTTC. The full variable domain, rest sourced from reference TRBV5-1 and TRBJ2-6, is KAGVTQTPRYLIKTRGQQVTLSCSPISGHRSVSWYQQTPGQGLQFLFEYFSETQRNKGNFPGRFSGRQFSNSRSEMNVSTLELGDSALYLCASSKEGLSGANVLTFGAGSRLTVL.

This clone was recorded once. The chain links TRBV9 to TRBJ2-1; D is possibly TRBD2 (5 bases). V was cut by 5 bases and J by 1 base, with 10 bases left in between. CDR3 length: 14 residues. From germline, CDR1 is SGDLS and CDR2 YYNGEE. In DNA, the CDR3 is TGTGCCAGCAGGGGAGTAGAATCCTACAATGAGCAGTTCTTC. This encodes CASRGVESYNEQFF.